Listed below are T cell receptor beta chains from one sample, sequenced in a study of blood T cell repertoires in COVID-19. Sequencing was performed with immunoSEQ multiplex PCR; in TCRdb, only in-frame clones are kept and a portion is missing. The sample lists over 45,000 clones, over 80% occurring once. Sequencing was done on a sample of peripheral blood. The receptors originated from a human donor in a cohort sampled during active COVID-19. Each CDR3 is given with its conserved first and last residue. Fields, in order: CDR3 length, V gene, CDR3 protein.

CDR3 length: 16
V gene: TRBV6-1
CDR3 protein: CASSEVGWGRGTEAFF

CDR3 length: 12
V gene: TRBV6-5
CDR3 protein: CASSYRGNEQFF

CDR3 length: 14
V gene: TRBV28
CDR3 protein: CASSLRNSNNEQFF

CDR3 length: 13
V gene: TRBV6-1
CDR3 protein: CASSDRRGNEQFF

CDR3 length: 15
V gene: TRBV7-2
CDR3 protein: CASSFARDNYNEQFF

CDR3 length: 18
V gene: TRBV5-6
CDR3 protein: CASSSPGLARPGANVLTF

CDR3 length: 11
V gene: TRBV20-1
CDR3 protein: CSAHSGYEQYF

CDR3 length: 15
V gene: TRBV7-9
CDR3 protein: CASTPRAAGTGELFF

CDR3 length: 13
V gene: TRBV24-1
CDR3 protein: CATSDLGRGGYTF

CDR3 length: 15
V gene: TRBV6-1
CDR3 protein: CASSEAYEFNSPLHF

CDR3 length: 13
V gene: TRBV5-6
CDR3 protein: CASSLSGLYEQYF

CDR3 length: 16
V gene: TRBV13
CDR3 protein: CASRPTGSSYNSPLHF

CDR3 length: 15
V gene: TRBV9
CDR3 protein: CASSGQASFNSPLHF

CDR3 length: 15
V gene: TRBV7-7
CDR3 protein: CASSAGTGGRETQYF